A selection of T cell receptor beta chains follows, all from one sample in a study of blood T cells in healthy people across ages. TCRdb itself ran the 5' RACE reads through MiXCR, one entry per CDR3 protein. The sample carries hundreds of thousands of distinct CDR3 sequences, about 30% recorded once. Sequences were obtained from blood. These TCRs come from a woman older than 75 in good health. Each CDR3 is given with its conserved first and last residue. A D gene is named only where the DNA matches it firmly. Where a row states a size, it is once, few, many or the class of an expanded clone; other rows omit it.

CDR3nt: TGTGCCAGCAGTCGCTTTGGACAGGGGACAAACAATGAGCAGTTCTTC
CDR3aa: CASSRFGQGTNNEQFF
j_gene: TRBJ2-1
abundance: NA
d_gene: TRBD1
v_gene: TRBV27

CDR3nt: TGTGCCAGCAGCGCCACCCCCTACTATGGCTACACCTTC
CDR3aa: CASSATPYYGYTF
j_gene: TRBJ1-2
abundance: NA
d_gene: NA
v_gene: TRBV6-5

CDR3nt: TGTGCCTGGGGGGACGGAATCTACAATGAGCAGTTCTTC
CDR3aa: CAWGDGIYNEQFF
j_gene: TRBJ2-1
abundance: few
d_gene: NA
v_gene: TRBV30

CDR3nt: TGTGCCAGCAGTGAGTGGAAATTTAGCAATCAGCCCCAGCATTTT
CDR3aa: CASSEWKFSNQPQHF
j_gene: TRBJ1-5
abundance: NA
d_gene: NA
v_gene: TRBV6-1

CDR3nt: TGTGCCAGCGCCTCCCAGGGGGCTAACTATGGCTACACCTTC
CDR3aa: CASASQGANYGYTF
j_gene: TRBJ1-2
abundance: many
d_gene: TRBD1
v_gene: TRBV2

CDR3nt: TGTGCCAGCAGCGCCGGCCTGACAACAACTAACTATGGCTACACCTTC
CDR3aa: CASSAGLTTTNYGYTF
j_gene: TRBJ1-2
abundance: many
d_gene: NA
v_gene: TRBV27

CDR3nt: TGCAGCGTTGATGGTGGTTCACGTTGGGAGCAGTACTTC
CDR3aa: CSVDGGSRWEQYF
j_gene: TRBJ2-7
abundance: NA
d_gene: NA
v_gene: TRBV29-1

CDR3nt: TGTGCCAGCTCACCGGGGACAGGGGCTATTAATGAAAAACTGTTTTTT
CDR3aa: CASSPGTGAINEKLFF
j_gene: TRBJ1-4
abundance: NA
d_gene: TRBD1
v_gene: TRBV18

CDR3nt: TGTGCCAGCAGCTTGAGGGATCTTGCCCGGGGGGAGCAGTACTTC
CDR3aa: CASSLRDLARGEQYF
j_gene: TRBJ2-7
abundance: many
d_gene: NA
v_gene: TRBV11-2

CDR3nt: TGCAGTGCTAGAGATCAGGAAAGGGGGTTGCAAGAGACCCAGTACTTC
CDR3aa: CSARDQERGLQETQYF
j_gene: TRBJ2-5
abundance: once
d_gene: NA
v_gene: TRBV20-1

CDR3nt: TGTGCCAGCAGCTTAGTCGGTACGGTGGGTCCCTACGAGCAGTACTTC
CDR3aa: CASSLVGTVGPYEQYF
j_gene: TRBJ2-7
abundance: many
d_gene: NA
v_gene: TRBV7-2

CDR3nt: TGTGCCAGCAGCTTAGATATGGGGACAGGGGTCTACGAGCAGTACTTC
CDR3aa: CASSLDMGTGVYEQYF
j_gene: TRBJ2-7
abundance: NA
d_gene: TRBD1
v_gene: TRBV7-2

CDR3nt: TGTGCCAGCAGCGCGTCCGGGACAGGAAGCAATGAGCAGTACTTC
CDR3aa: CASSASGTGSNEQYF
j_gene: TRBJ2-5
abundance: NA
d_gene: TRBD1
v_gene: TRBV5-6

CDR3nt: TGTGCCAGCAGTTTCTGGGAACAGAATTCACCCCTCCACTTT
CDR3aa: CASSFWEQNSPLHF
j_gene: TRBJ1-6
abundance: NA
d_gene: NA
v_gene: TRBV28

CDR3nt: TGTGCCAGCAGGGCTAGCGGTGCCACAGATACGCAGTATTTT
CDR3aa: CASRASGATDTQYF
j_gene: TRBJ2-3
abundance: many
d_gene: TRBD2
v_gene: TRBV12-3/TRBV12-4

CDR3nt: TGTGCCAGCAGCAAAGAAAGGATATTGGTCCGAGGCACAGATACGCAGTATTTT
CDR3aa: CASSKERILVRGTDTQYF
j_gene: TRBJ2-3
abundance: many
d_gene: NA
v_gene: TRBV21-1

CDR3nt: TGTGCCTGGAGGAAAGACAGGGGAGATCAGCCCCAGCATTTT
CDR3aa: CAWRKDRGDQPQHF
j_gene: TRBJ1-5
abundance: few
d_gene: TRBD1
v_gene: TRBV30

CDR3nt: TGTGCCAGCAGCTCGGGACTACTGCGAACCGGGGAGCTGTTTTTT
CDR3aa: CASSSGLLRTGELFF
j_gene: TRBJ2-2
abundance: few
d_gene: TRBD2
v_gene: TRBV5-4

CDR3nt: TGCGCCAGCAGCTTAATAGGGAGCACTGAAGCTTTCTTT
CDR3aa: CASSLIGSTEAFF
j_gene: TRBJ1-1
abundance: NA
d_gene: NA
v_gene: TRBV5-1

CDR3nt: TGTGCCAGCAGCTTAGATATTTGGGCGGAGTGGGGCAATGAGCAGTTCTTC
CDR3aa: CASSLDIWAEWGNEQFF
j_gene: TRBJ2-1
abundance: NA
d_gene: NA
v_gene: TRBV11-2

CDR3nt: TGCAGTGGGGCTAGCTCGTACAATGAGCAGTTCTTC
CDR3aa: CSGASSYNEQFF
j_gene: TRBJ2-1
abundance: NA
d_gene: NA
v_gene: TRBV20-1

CDR3nt: TGTGCCAGCAGTCCTACAGGGGCAACTAATGAAAAACTGTTTTTT
CDR3aa: CASSPTGATNEKLFF
j_gene: TRBJ1-4
abundance: many
d_gene: TRBD1
v_gene: TRBV7-3

CDR3nt: TGTGCCAGCAGCCCCTTAGTTTCGTTGAGGAAACTGTTTTTT
CDR3aa: CASSPLVSLRKLFF
j_gene: TRBJ1-4
abundance: NA
d_gene: NA
v_gene: TRBV7-3

CDR3nt: TGTGCCAGCAAACGGGGCACTGAAGCTTTCTTT
CDR3aa: CASKRGTEAFF
j_gene: TRBJ1-1
abundance: many
d_gene: NA
v_gene: TRBV12-3/TRBV12-4

CDR3nt: TGTGCCTGGAGCCCAGGGTTAAGGGGGAATTCACCCCTCCACTTT
CDR3aa: CAWSPGLRGNSPLHF
j_gene: TRBJ1-6
abundance: few
d_gene: NA
v_gene: TRBV30

CDR3nt: TGTGCCAGCCACGGGCTCTTTGGCTACACCTTC
CDR3aa: CASHGLFGYTF
j_gene: TRBJ1-2
abundance: once
d_gene: NA
v_gene: TRBV6-5

CDR3nt: TGTGCCAGCAGCGTAGCGGGGACAGGGGCACTCTACGAGCAGTACTTC
CDR3aa: CASSVAGTGALYEQYF
j_gene: TRBJ2-7
abundance: many
d_gene: TRBD1
v_gene: TRBV9

CDR3nt: TGTGCCTGGAGTGAGACAGGGACCACTGAAGCTTTCTTT
CDR3aa: CAWSETGTTEAFF
j_gene: TRBJ1-1
abundance: NA
d_gene: TRBD1
v_gene: TRBV30

CDR3nt: TGTGCCAGCCAGGGGGCTAAAAACACTGAAGCTTTCTTT
CDR3aa: CASQGAKNTEAFF
j_gene: TRBJ1-1
abundance: NA
d_gene: TRBD1
v_gene: TRBV6-5

CDR3nt: TGTGCCAGCACGGCGGGGGTGGCTTCGAACACCGGGGAGCTGTTTTTT
CDR3aa: CASTAGVASNTGELFF
j_gene: TRBJ2-2
abundance: NA
d_gene: TRBD2
v_gene: TRBV12-3/TRBV12-4